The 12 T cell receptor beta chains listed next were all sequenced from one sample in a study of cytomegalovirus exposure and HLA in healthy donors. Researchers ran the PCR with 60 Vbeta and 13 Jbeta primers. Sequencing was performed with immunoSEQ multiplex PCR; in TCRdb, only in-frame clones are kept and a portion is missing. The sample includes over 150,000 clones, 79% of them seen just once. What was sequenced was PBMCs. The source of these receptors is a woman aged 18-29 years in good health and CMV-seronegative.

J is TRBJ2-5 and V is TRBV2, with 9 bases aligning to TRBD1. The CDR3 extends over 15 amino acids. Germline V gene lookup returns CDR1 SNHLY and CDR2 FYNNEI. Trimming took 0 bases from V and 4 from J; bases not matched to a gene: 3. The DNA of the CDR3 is TGTGCCAGCAGTGAAGCCGGGACAGGGCTAGAGACCCAGTACTTC. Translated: CASSEAGTGLETQYF.

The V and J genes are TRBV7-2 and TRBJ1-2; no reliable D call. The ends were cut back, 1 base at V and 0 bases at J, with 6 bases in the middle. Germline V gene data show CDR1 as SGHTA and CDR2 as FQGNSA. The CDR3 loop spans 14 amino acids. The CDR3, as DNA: TGTGCCAGCAGCTTAGGGTCGGCTAACTATGGCTACACCTTC. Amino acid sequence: CASSLGSANYGYTF.

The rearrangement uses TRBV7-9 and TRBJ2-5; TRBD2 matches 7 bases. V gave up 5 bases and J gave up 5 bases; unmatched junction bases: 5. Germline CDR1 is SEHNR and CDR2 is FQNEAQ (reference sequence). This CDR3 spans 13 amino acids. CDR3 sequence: CASSPLGGETQYF. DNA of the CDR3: TGTGCCAGCAGCCCTCTCGGGGGGGAGACCCAGTACTTC.

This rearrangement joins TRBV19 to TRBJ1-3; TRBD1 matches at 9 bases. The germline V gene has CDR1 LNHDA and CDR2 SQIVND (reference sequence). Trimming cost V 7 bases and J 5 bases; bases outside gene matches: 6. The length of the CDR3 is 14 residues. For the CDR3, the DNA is TGTGCCAGTAAAGCGACAGGGGGTAGAAACACCATATATTTT. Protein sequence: CASKATGGRNTIYF. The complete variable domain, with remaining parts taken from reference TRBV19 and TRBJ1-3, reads DGGITQSPKYLFRKEGQNVTLSCEQNLNHDAMYWYRQDPGQGLRLIYYSQIVNDFQKGDIAEGYSVSREKKESFPLTVTSAQKNPTAFYLCASKATGGRNTIYFGEGSWLTVV.

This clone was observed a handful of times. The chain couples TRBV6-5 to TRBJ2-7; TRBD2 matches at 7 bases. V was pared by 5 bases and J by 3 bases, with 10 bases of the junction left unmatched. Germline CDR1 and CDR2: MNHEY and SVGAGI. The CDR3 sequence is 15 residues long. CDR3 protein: CASSGLGEGNYEQYF. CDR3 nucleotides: TGTGCCAGCAGTGGGCTAGGGGAGGGGAACTACGAGCAGTACTTC.

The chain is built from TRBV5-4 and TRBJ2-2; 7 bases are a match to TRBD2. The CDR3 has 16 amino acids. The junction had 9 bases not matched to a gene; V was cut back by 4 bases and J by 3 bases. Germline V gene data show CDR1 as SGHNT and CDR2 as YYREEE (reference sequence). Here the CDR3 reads CASSHQTGGYTGELFF. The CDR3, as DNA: TGTGCCAGCAGCCACCAAACGGGGGGATACACCGGGGAGCTGTTTTTT. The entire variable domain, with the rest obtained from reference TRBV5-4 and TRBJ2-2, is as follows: ETGVTQSPTHLIKTRGQQVTLRCSSQSGHNTVSWYQQALGQGPQFIFQYYREEENGRGNFPPRFSGLQFPNYSSELNVNALELDDSALYLCASSHQTGGYTGELFFGEGSRLTVL.

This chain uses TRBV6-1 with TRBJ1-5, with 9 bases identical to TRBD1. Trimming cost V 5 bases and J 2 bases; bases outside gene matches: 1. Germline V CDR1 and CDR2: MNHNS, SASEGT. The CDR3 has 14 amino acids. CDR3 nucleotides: TGTGCCAGCAGTTGGGACAGGGGCAATCAGCCCCAGCATTTT. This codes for CASSWDRGNQPQHF.

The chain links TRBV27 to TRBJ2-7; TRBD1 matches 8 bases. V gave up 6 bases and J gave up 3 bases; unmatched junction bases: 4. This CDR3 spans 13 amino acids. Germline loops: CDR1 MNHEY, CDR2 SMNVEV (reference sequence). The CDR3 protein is CASRKGQGYEQYF. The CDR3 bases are TGTGCCAGCAGAAAAGGACAGGGCTACGAGCAGTACTTC.

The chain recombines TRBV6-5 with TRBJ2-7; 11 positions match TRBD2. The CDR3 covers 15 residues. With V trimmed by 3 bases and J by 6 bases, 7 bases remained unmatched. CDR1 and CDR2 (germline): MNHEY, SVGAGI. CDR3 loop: CASSYLPSGRPEQYF. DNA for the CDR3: TGTGCCAGCAGTTATTTGCCTAGCGGGAGGCCCGAGCAGTACTTC.

In DNA form, the CDR3 reads TGTGCTAGTGCCATTGACAGAAACACTGAAGCTTTCTTT. Translation: CASAIDRNTEAFF. The chain combines TRBV12-5 with TRBJ1-1; a possible D gene is TRBD1 (5 bases). This CDR3 is built from 13 residues. CDR1 and CDR2 (germline): LGHNT, FRNRAP. Trimming shortened V by 7 bases and J by 2 bases, and 11 bases separated the two germline ends.

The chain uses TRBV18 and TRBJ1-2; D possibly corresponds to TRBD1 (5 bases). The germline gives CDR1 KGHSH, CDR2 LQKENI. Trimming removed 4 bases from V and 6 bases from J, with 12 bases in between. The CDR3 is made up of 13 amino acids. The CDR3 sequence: CASSLGTEDGYTF. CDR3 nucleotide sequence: TGTGCCAGCTCACTCGGGACTGAGGATGGCTACACCTTC. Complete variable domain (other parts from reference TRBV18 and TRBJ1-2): NAGVMQNPRHLVRRRGQEARLRCSPMKGHSHVYWYRQLPEEGLKFMVYLQKENIIDESGMPKERFSAEFPKEGPSILRIQQVVRGDSAAYFCASSLGTEDGYTFGSGTRLTVV.

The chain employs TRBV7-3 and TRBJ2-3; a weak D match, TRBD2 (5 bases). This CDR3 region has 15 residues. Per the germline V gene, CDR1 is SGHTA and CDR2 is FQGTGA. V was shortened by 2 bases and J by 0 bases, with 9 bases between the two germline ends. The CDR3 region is CASSLVGGSTDTQYF. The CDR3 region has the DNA TGTGCCAGCAGCTTAGTGGGCGGGAGCACAGATACGCAGTATTTT.